This section outlines one T cell receptor beta chain sequence together with its context. Its antigen remains unknown. The CDR3 has 15 amino acids. The method was immunoSEQ multiplex PCR; TCRdb's version includes in-frame clones alone and lacks a portion of them. The table has about 180,000 clones, around 88% seen once. This sample stems from a study of Ad26.COV2.S vaccination and SARS-CoV-2 variants. Notes on the study in general: Comparability of non-spike TCR breadth was observed across vaccine and placebo recipients. Higher spike-specific TCR breadth was found in vaccine recipients than in placebo recipients. The TCR breadth and depth analyses may have understated or missed part of the total T cell responses.

Sequenced material: peripheral blood, taken after recovery from COVID-19. V is TRBV12-2 and J is TRBJ1-6; the DNA was not used to check the table's D call, TRBD1. TRBV12-2 has pseudogene status. This TCR derives from a human donor who had recovered from COVID-19. CDR3 nucleotides: TGTGCAAGTCGCTTGGGACAGGGTGATAATTCACCCCTCCACTTT. This codes for CASRLGQGDNSPLHF.